The 5 T cell receptor beta chains reported below all come from one sample, sequenced in a study of vaccination and CD4 T cells after COVID-19. This sample's treatment: roughly 10-day PBMC culture with coronavirus spike peptide pools or control peptides (ViraFEST assay). Sequencing of cultured CD4+ T cell DNA used the Oncomine TCR Beta short-read assay. TCRdb independently ran MiXCR on the PCR reads; one entry per CDR3 protein. This table holds roughly 14,000 distinct CDR3 sequences, around 40% found once. No antigens are known for them. Sequencing input: cultured CD4+ T cells from blood. Source of these receptors: a human donor with COVID-19.

This clonotype was detected a few times. The rearrangement links TRBV7-2 to TRBJ1-5; maybe TRBD1 (5 bases). Germline V gives CDR1 SGHTA, CDR2 FQGNSA. This CDR3 is 15 amino acids long. The ends were cut back, 1 base at V and 2 bases at J, with 9 bases in the middle. Written as DNA, the CDR3 is TGTGCCAGCAGCTTAGGGGGCCATGGCAATCAGCCCCAGCATTTT. It codes for CASSLGGHGNQPQHF.

The chain joins TRBV19 to TRBJ1-2; 12 positions match TRBD1. From germline, CDR1 is LNHDA and CDR2 SQIVND (reference sequence). The V and J ends lost 5 bases and 5 bases, in that order; junction bases with no gene match: 12. The CDR3 is made up of 17 amino acids. The CDR3, as DNA: TGTGCCAGTAGTCCTAAAGGTGGGGACAGGGGGCTTTATGGCTACACCTTC. This gives the protein CASSPKGGDRGLYGYTF.

The V call is TRBV7-9, the J call TRBJ2-1, with D unresolved. This CDR3 has 11 amino acids. Germline assignment: CDR1 SEHNR and CDR2 FQNEAQ (reference sequence). Trimming removed 2 bases at V and 10 bases at J, with 6 bases between. This chain's CDR3 is CASSLMREQFF. Here the CDR3 DNA reads TGTGCCAGCAGCTTAATGAGAGAGCAGTTCTTC.

CDR3 in amino acids: CSVESGGTDTQYF. In DNA form, the CDR3 reads TGCAGCGTTGAGAGCGGGGGAACAGATACGCAGTATTTT. This sequence joins TRBV29-1 and TRBJ2-3; 8 bases map to TRBD2. The CDR3 has 13 residues. The V gene end was trimmed by 3 bases and the J gene end by 3 bases; junction bases not matched to a gene: 2. CDR1 and CDR2 from the germline V gene are SQVTM and ANQGSEA.

The genes are TRBV23-1 and TRBJ2-7; no reliable D call. TRBV23-1 is treated as an ORF (open reading frame) with a function not yet certain. V lost 7 bases to trimming and J lost 5 bases, with 12 bases between them. CDR3 length: 12 amino acids. The CDR3 nucleotides are TGCGCCAGCAACGGCACTATGGACGAGCAGTACTTC. Encoded protein: CASNGTMDEQYF.